A selection of T cell receptor beta chains follows, all from one sample in a study of T cells in Graves' hyperthyroidism and ophthalmopathy. TCRdb re-called the multiplex PCR reads with MiXCR, one entry per CDR3 protein. The sample records about 400,000 distinct CDR3 sequences, just under 15% being singletons. Input material: blood. The receptors originated from a woman aged 25-40 years with Graves' hyperthyroidism. CDR3s include the opening cysteine and the closing phenylalanine or tryptophan. A D gene is named only where the DNA matches it firmly. The size field is filled for only some rows; it gives once, few, many or a size class.

CDR3nt	CDR3aa	d_gene	v_gene	j_gene	abundance
TGTGCCAGTAGTATAGCCAAACAGGGAAGAAATCAGCCCCAGCATTTT	CASSIAKQGRNQPQHF	.	TRBV19	TRBJ1-5	.
TGTGCCAGCAGCTATGCGCCCACCGGGACAGGGAGACTTAGCGAGCAGTACTTC	CASSYAPTGTGRLSEQYF	TRBD1	TRBV13	TRBJ2-7	.
TGTGCCAGTAGTATGGGAGATAATAGCAATCAGCCCCAGCATTTT	CASSMGDNSNQPQHF	.	TRBV19	TRBJ1-5	.
TGCAGTGCTAGTTCTGGGAAAGAGACCCAGTACTTC	CSASSGKETQYF	.	TRBV20-1	TRBJ2-5	many
TGTGCCAGCAGTGAAGCGGGGACAGGCTATGGCTACACCTTC	CASSEAGTGYGYTF	TRBD1	TRBV6-1	TRBJ1-2	.
TGTGCCAGCAGCCTTTCTGACCGGGAGAACACTGAAGCTTTCTTT	CASSLSDRENTEAFF	.	TRBV3-1	TRBJ1-1	many
TGTGCCAGCAGCCAACCCGGGACTAGCGGATTCTCCTACGAGCAGTACTTC	CASSQPGTSGFSYEQYF	TRBD2	TRBV14	TRBJ2-7	many
TGTGCCAGCAGTTTGGGAGACTCGCAGTTCTTC	CASSLGDSQFF	.	TRBV12-3/TRBV12-4	TRBJ2-1	.
TGTGCCTGGTTGAACTCTGGAAACACCATATATTTT	CAWLNSGNTIYF	.	TRBV30	TRBJ1-3	few
TGTGCCAGCAGTCCCCTGGGGGGGCTAGGGGGCGAAAAACTGTTTTTT	CASSPLGGLGGEKLFF	TRBD1	TRBV6-1	TRBJ1-4	few
TGTGCCAGCACCCCGGGACAGGGTAACCAGTACTTC	CASTPGQGNQYF	TRBD1	TRBV3-1	TRBJ2-5	.
TGCGCCAGCAGCTTGGGGGCTAGCGGGAGGAGGGCAGATACGCAGTATTTT	CASSLGASGRRADTQYF	TRBD2	TRBV5-1	TRBJ2-3	once
TGTGCCAGCAGACAACAGGCAACGAACCAAAACATTCAGTACTTC	CASRQQATNQNIQYF	.	TRBV6-1	TRBJ2-4	few
TGCGCCAGCAGCCCACCTGGGACAGCCCGCGAGCAGTACTTC	CASSPPGTAREQYF	TRBD1	TRBV5-1	TRBJ2-7	many
TGTGCCAGCAGGTCGGCCCCCCTAGCCGAGCAGTACTTC	CASRSAPLAEQYF	.	TRBV6-2/TRBV6-3	TRBJ2-7	.
TGTGCCATCAGTGGTTCCGGGACTGGGTATCGGGGCTACACCTTC	CAISGSGTGYRGYTF	.	TRBV10-3	TRBJ1-2	few
TGTGCCAGCACTATGGACAGGGTGGGATCCGGGGCCAACGTCCTGACTTTC	CASTMDRVGSGANVLTF	TRBD1	TRBV2	TRBJ2-6	many
TGCAGCGTTGGCACAGGGACCAATCAGCCCCAGCATTTT	CSVGTGTNQPQHF	.	TRBV29-1	TRBJ1-5	.
TGCAGTGCTAGAGAGGGATTCAACAATGAGCAGTTCTTC	CSAREGFNNEQFF	.	TRBV20-1	TRBJ2-1	many
TGTGCCAGCAGTTATAGAGGGGCACCCAGCACAGATACGCAGTATTTT	CASSYRGAPSTDTQYF	.	TRBV6-5	TRBJ2-3	many
TGTGCCAGCAGCGTAGACGGAACCCTAGCGGGAGTGGTCCCAGATACGCAGTATTTT	CASSVDGTLAGVVPDTQYF	TRBD2	TRBV9	TRBJ2-3	.
TGCGCCAGCAGCTTGATGGGCGGGACAGACAATCAGCCCCAGCATTTT	CASSLMGGTDNQPQHF	TRBD1	TRBV5-1	TRBJ1-5	many
TGCAGTGCTAGTTGGTACACTGAAGCTTTCTTT	CSASWYTEAFF	.	TRBV20-1	TRBJ1-1	many
TGTGCCAGCAGTCCTCCCGATAAAGCCTACGAGCAGTACTTC	CASSPPDKAYEQYF	.	TRBV28	TRBJ2-7	many
TGTGCCAGCAGGCCACCAGGGAAACAGGGGAGTGAGCAGTTCTTC	CASRPPGKQGSEQFF	TRBD1	TRBV5-6	TRBJ2-1	.
TGTGCCGCCAAAGGGACATTGAATGAAAAACTGTTTTTT	CAAKGTLNEKLFF	.	TRBV30	TRBJ1-4	few
TGTGCCAGCACCAGGGGCGGATATCAGCCCCAGCATTTT	CASTRGGYQPQHF	.	TRBV28	TRBJ1-5	few
TGTGCCAGCTTGGTGGGACTAGCGGGAGTTCGCGAGCAGTACTTC	CASLVGLAGVREQYF	TRBD2	TRBV6-2/TRBV6-3	TRBJ2-7	.
TGTGCCACCAGCAGAGTGGCGAACACTGAAGCTTTCTTT	CATSRVANTEAFF	.	TRBV15	TRBJ1-1	many
TGTGCCAGCAGCAATCTAGCGGATTACAATGAGCAGTTCTTC	CASSNLADYNEQFF	TRBD2	TRBV6-1	TRBJ2-1	many
TGCAGTGCTAGGCAGGGGAATTACGAGCAGTACTTC	CSARQGNYEQYF	.	TRBV20-1	TRBJ2-7	.
TGCAGTGCCACGGGCTGGGTTTTTGAGCAGTTCTTC	CSATGWVFEQFF	.	TRBV20-1	TRBJ2-1	many
TGTGCCAGCAGCCAAGTCCTTTCGGCCGAGCAGTACTTC	CASSQVLSAEQYF	.	TRBV3-1	TRBJ2-7	many
TGTGCCAGCAGTCGGGACAGCTCCCAAGAGACCCAGTACTTC	CASSRDSSQETQYF	TRBD1	TRBV11-3	TRBJ2-5	many
TGTGCCAGCAGCTTCAGACTGGACAGGGGTGACAATGAGCAGTTCTTC	CASSFRLDRGDNEQFF	TRBD1	TRBV7-9	TRBJ2-1	many
TGTGCCAGCAGCCCGGACAGCGTACTGGAGACCCAGTACTTC	CASSPDSVLETQYF	.	TRBV7-9	TRBJ2-5	.